This TCR beta chain was recorded in a study of regulatory T cells in long-lasting Graves disease (dated by TCRdb to about 2021). Looking at the study overall: Persistent Graves' disease was defined as persistently positive TSH receptor autoantibodies together with antithyroid drug treatment for over 5 years. This study used TCR sequencing and RNA sequencing of peripheral blood to compare persistent Graves' disease patients against newly diagnosed Graves' disease patients. The study was conducted in China and was registered as a clinical trial. A total of around 35 samples underwent TCR sequencing, from roughly 13 patients with persistent Graves' disease and around 20 patients with newly diagnosed Graves' disease. Antithyroid drugs had been taken for approximately 9.5 years on average by persistent Graves' disease patients in the clinical cohort.

This clonotype was seen many times. This clone's antigen is unknown. Per-nucleotide qualities are absent, and no much larger clonotype sits a single base away. Libraries were constructed by multiplex PCR. Sequencing was performed on an Illumina HiSeq 4000. To build TCR beta libraries, CDR3 regions were amplified by Arm-PCR using iRepertoire HTBI primers. Gel purification was performed on PCR products prior to sequencing. As for the authors' bioinformatics: A total of fewer than 70 TRBV and some 15 TRBJ segments were identified across samples and were used for gene usage analysis of CDR3 amino acid clonotypes. Filtered high-quality paired reads were merged into contigs using COPE and FqMerger. BLAST was used to align contigs to IMGT TRBV, TRBD and TRBJ reference genes, with CDR3 defined following IMGT. Highly expanded clones were defined as clonotypes with a frequency above 0.1%. Shannon entropy served as the measure of repertoire diversity, while the Gini coefficient captured V-J evenness. Clonotypes shared by more than one individual were considered public. TCRdb reprocessing: public reads trimmed at Q25 with fastp, clones called with MiXCR, in-frame beta chains kept. Here each entry gathers all rows of one CDR3 protein and keeps the most common genes and DNA. These V and J calls rely on TCRdb rather than the paper's analysis. Counted in this sample were around 450,000 distinct CDR3 sequences; approximately 21% of them appeared once. The top ten constitute roughly 7.7% of the sample.

In light of the paper, this sample's time point label describes: persistent/refractory GD, antithyroid drugs over 5 years with positive TRAb. For both TCR sequencing and RNA sequencing, RNA was extracted from PBMCs in TRIzol. The diagnosis of Graves' disease was made according to American Thyroid Association guidelines. Recruitment of patients was carried out at an endocrinology department in Xi'an, China. Each patient gave about 10 milliliters of peripheral blood, collected in an EDTA anticoagulant tube. Ficoll Paque Plus density gradient separation was used to isolate PBMCs, and no further T cell sorting was performed. RNA quality was checked with an Agilent 2100 Bioanalyzer and agarose gel, and concentration with a NanoDrop 2000. The cysteine opens and the phenylalanine closes a CDR3 of 12 amino acids. The entry retains the CDR3 DNA only, 36 bases that are in frame from base 1. V is reduced by 5 bases and J by 4 bases, leaving a spacing of 7 bases between them. CDR1 and CDR2 were assigned from the germline V gene as KGHDR and SFDVKD.

Broader findings and caveats from the paper: The study examined only peripheral blood because the primary lesion, thyroid tissue, could not be accessed. Sequencing and analysis were limited to the TCR beta chain. More public clonotypes were shared among persistent patients (approximately 3,000) than among newly diagnosed patients (966). The small sample size was acknowledged by the authors as a limitation that may reduce accuracy. Compared with newly diagnosed patients, persistent Graves' disease patients had lower TCR Shannon entropy and fewer highly expanded clones, which suggests clonal expansion. Preferential use of TRBV28, TRBJ1-2 and TRBJ2-5 was observed in persistent disease, whereas TRBV20-1 and TRBJ2-1 were favored in newly diagnosed disease.

This receptor was identified in a female donor with Graves disease. Sequencing was performed on peripheral blood mononuclear cells (PBMCs), taken when the disease was refractory, from a patient treated with antithyroid drugs. Recombination connected TRBV24-1 to TRBJ1-1, with no confidently assigned D gene. DNA sequence: TGTGCCACCAGTGTTTGGCCCACTGAAGCTTTCTTT. The encoded protein is CATSVWPTEAFF.